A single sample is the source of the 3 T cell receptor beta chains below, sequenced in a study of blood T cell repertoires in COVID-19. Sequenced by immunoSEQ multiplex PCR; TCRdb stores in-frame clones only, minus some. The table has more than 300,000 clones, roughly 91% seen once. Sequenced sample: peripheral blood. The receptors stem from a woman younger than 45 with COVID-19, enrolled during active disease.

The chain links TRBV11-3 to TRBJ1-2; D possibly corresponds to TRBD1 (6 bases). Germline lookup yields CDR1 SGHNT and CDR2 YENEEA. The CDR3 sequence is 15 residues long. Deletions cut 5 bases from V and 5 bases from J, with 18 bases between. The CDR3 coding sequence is TGTGCCAGCAGCACCCACCGGGACAACACTTATGGCTACACCTTC. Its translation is CASSTHRDNTYGYTF.

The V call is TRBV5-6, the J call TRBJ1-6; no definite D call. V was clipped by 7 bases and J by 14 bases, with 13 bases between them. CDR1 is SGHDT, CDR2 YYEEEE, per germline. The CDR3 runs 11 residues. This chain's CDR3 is CASGLRAALHF. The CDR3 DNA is TGTGCCAGCGGACTGCGCGCGGCCCTCCACTTT. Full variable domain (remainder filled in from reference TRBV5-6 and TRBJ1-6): DAGVTQSPTHLIKTRGQQVTLRCSPKSGHDTVSWYQQALGQGPQFIFQYYEEEERQRGNFPDRFSGHQFPNYSSELNVNALLLGDSALYLCASGLRAALHFGNGTRLTVT.

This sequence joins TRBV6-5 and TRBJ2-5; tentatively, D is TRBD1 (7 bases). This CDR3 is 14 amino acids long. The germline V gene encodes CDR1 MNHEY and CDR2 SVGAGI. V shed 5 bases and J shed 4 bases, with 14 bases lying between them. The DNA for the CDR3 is TGTGCCAGCAGTCCGAGGAGGGGGCGAGAGACCCAGTACTTC. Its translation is CASSPRRGRETQYF.